This entry concerns a single TCR beta chain. Its antigen is still unknown. This sample stems from a study of cytomegalovirus exposure and HLA in healthy donors. Findings and limits, study-wide: Three chains linked to CMV were shown in vitro to be specific for CMV antigens. Exclusion as indistinguishable affected some V segments, including TRBV6-2 and TRBV6-3. Further analysis, carried out later, found HLA-associated TCR beta chains more clonally expanded than equally common other chains. Previous analysis showed most TCR beta V segments were productive about 90% or about 30% of the time.

Researchers ran the PCR with 60 Vbeta and 13 Jbeta primers. TCRdb keeps only in-frame clones here, not all; method: immunoSEQ multiplex PCR. The table includes approximately 110,000 clones, over 60% detected once. Germline V lookup: CDR1 LNHDA, CDR2 SQIVND (reference sequence). V was shortened by 5 bases and J by 4 bases, with 9 bases between the two germline ends. This CDR3 is built from 14 residues. Sequencing was performed on PBMCs. The sequence derives from a man aged 25 to 40 in good health and CMV-seropositive. The rearrangement uses TRBV19 and TRBJ1-6, with unresolved D. The CDR3 sequence: CASSVFSYNSPLHF. In nucleotides, the CDR3 is TGTGCCAGTAGTGTCTTCTCTTATAATTCACCCCTCCACTTT.